The 3 T cell receptor beta chains below all came from one sample that was sequenced in a study of blood T cells in healthy people across ages. PCR was performed a second time for about 6 to 11 cycles using a sample-barcoded 5' primer and a J-beta primer mix. MiXCR, applied by TCRdb to the 5' RACE reads, yields one record per CDR3 protein. Among about 720,000 distinct CDR3 sequences listed, roughly 20% were seen once. The source material was blood. These receptors all stem from a man between 65 and 85 years old in good health.

This clonotype has more than one count but fewer than ten. This chain links TRBV11-1 with TRBJ2-3, with a weak D call TRBD2 (6 bases). This CDR3 region has 13 residues. Germline-derived CDR1 and CDR2 are SGHAT and FQDESV (reference sequence). V gave up 5 bases and J gave up 5 bases, with 11 bases separating them. DNA of the CDR3: TGTGCCAGCAGCCCGGGAGTTAAAGATACGCAGTATTTT. Translation: CASSPGVKDTQYF. Filled out from reference TRBV11-1 and TRBJ2-3, the complete variable domain reads EAEVAQSPRYKITEKSQAVAFWCDPISGHATLYWYRQILGQGPELLVQFQDESVVDDSQLPKDRFSAERLKGVDSTLKIQPAELGDSAMYLCASSPGVKDTQYFGPGTRLTVL.

The chain recombines TRBV12-3 or TRBV12-4 with TRBJ1-1; 7 nucleotides match TRBD1. The V segment lost 5 bases and the J segment 1 base; nucleotides outside the gene matches: 7. CDR3 size: 15 residues. For the CDR3, the DNA is TGTGCCAGCAGTCGACAGGGTAACCCGAACACTGAAGCTTTCTTT. Protein sequence: CASSRQGNPNTEAFF.

This clonotype has just a few counts. The genes are TRBV20-1 and TRBJ1-5; D remains ambiguous. CDR1 and CDR2 (germline): DFQATT, SNEGSKA (reference sequence). The CDR3 is 14 amino acids. The V end lost 2 bases, the J end lost 0 bases, and 8 bases lay between the germline ends. As DNA, the CDR3 is TGCAGTGCTAGAAGGGCGGATAGCAATCAGCCCCAGCATTTT. Its protein product is CSARRADSNQPQHF.